This paragraph covers one T cell receptor beta chain sequence. TCRdb's copy holds only in-frame clones and misses some; the assay was immunoSEQ multiplex PCR. The sample has about 100,000 clones; about four fifths are singletons. Germline-derived CDR1 and CDR2 are MRHNA and SNTAGT. The CDR3 consists of 14 residues. V was pared by 0 bases and J by 8 bases, with 13 bases between. This sample was taken from a study of T cell responses to AZD1222 COVID-19 vaccine. The material sequenced was peripheral blood, taken on day 0 of AZD1222 vaccination. This chain connects TRBV6-4 to TRBJ1-2; tentatively, D is TRBD1 (5 bases). This TCR came from an adult in good health. The CDR3 sequence: CASSDSWGKGGYTF. CDR3 DNA sequence: TGTGCCAGCAGTGACTCCTGGGGGAAAGGAGGCTACACCTTC.